What follows are 29 T cell receptor beta chains derived from one specimen sequenced in a study of blood T cell repertoires in COVID-19. The protocol was immunoSEQ multiplex PCR, while the TCRdb copy is restricted to in-frame clones and leaves out a portion. The sample consists of hundreds of thousands of clones, 85% of them appearing once. The sequenced sample consisted of PBMCs or T cells enriched from blood (not recorded which). These receptor sequences come from a woman younger than 45 who had been exposed to COVID-19.

The rearrangement joins TRBV7-2 to TRBJ1-1, with D possibly being TRBD1 (6 bases). The germline V gene has CDR1 SGHTA and CDR2 FQGNSA. The V and J ends lost 7 bases and 4 bases respectively, with 16 bases between them. CDR3 length: 14 residues. This CDR3 is CASTARGGRTEAFF. The CDR3 DNA follows: TGTGCCAGCACCGCAAGGGGGGGGCGCACTGAAGCTTTCTTT.

This chain joins TRBV7-2 and TRBJ2-3; 7 nucleotides align to TRBD2. The CDR3 extends over 15 amino acids. The germline CDR1 and CDR2 sequences are SGHTA and FQGNSA. V shed 7 bases and J 4 bases; nucleotides not matched to a gene: 11. CDR3: CASNPSGAVADTQYF. The CDR3 DNA is TGTGCCAGCAACCCGAGCGGGGCTGTCGCAGATACGCAGTATTTT.

The chain joins TRBV7-2 to TRBJ2-3; TRBD1 matches at 8 bases. J lost 6 bases, V lost 2 bases, and 13 bases had no gene match. This CDR3 comprises 17 residues. Germline V gives CDR1 SGHTA, CDR2 FQGNSA. The CDR3 bases are TGTGCCAGCAGCTTACTACGGTCGGCAACAGGGGGGGATACGCAGTATTTT. Its translation: CASSLLRSATGGDTQYF.

The chain is built from TRBV4-3 and TRBJ1-6; D not certain. Deletions cut 0 bases from V and 5 bases from J, with 5 bases between. The CDR3 is 14 residues long. Germline CDR1 reads LGHNA; CDR2 reads YSLEER. CDR3 coding DNA: TGCGCCAGCAGCCAAGATGCGGATAATTCACCCCTCCACTTT. Residues: CASSQDADNSPLHF.

The chain couples TRBV28 to TRBJ2-7; D unclear. The V gene's germline CDR1 is MDHEN and CDR2 SYDVKM. CDR3 length: 11 amino acids. V shed 5 bases and J shed 5 bases, with 7 bases lying between them. CDR3 sequence reads: CASSPHHEQYF. The CDR3 DNA reads TGTGCCAGCAGTCCACACCACGAGCAGTACTTC.

CDR3 DNA sequence: TGCGCCAGCGGGGAATGGGAGTCCTATGGCTACACCTTC. Its protein is CASGEWESYGYTF. This chain uses TRBV5-1 with TRBJ1-2; unclear D gene. CDR3 size: 13 residues. V was trimmed by 7 bases and J by 4 bases, leaving 14 bases between them. CDR1 is SGHRS and CDR2 is YFSETQ in the germline V gene.

V and J are TRBV19 and TRBJ1-3; maybe TRBD1 (5 bases). Germline CDR1 is LNHDA and CDR2 is SQIVND (reference sequence). The CDR3 is made up of 17 amino acids. Between the trimmed V and J ends, which lost 2 bases and 0 bases, there was a span of 14 bases. CDR3 loop: CASSILGEAPSGNTIYF. CDR3 coding DNA: TGTGCCAGTAGTATATTGGGGGAGGCTCCCTCTGGAAACACCATATATTTT.

This clone was counted between two and nine times. The chain recombines TRBV7-3 with TRBJ2-1; maybe TRBD2 (5 bases). Trimming stripped 1 base from V and 4 bases from J, with 17 bases between. This CDR3 is built from 17 residues. Germline V lookup: CDR1 SGHTA, CDR2 FQGTGA. For the CDR3, the DNA is TGTGCCAGCAGCTTAATAGGTAGGACTCTAAGTTACAATGAGCAGTTCTTC. This encodes CASSLIGRTLSYNEQFF.

The V and J genes are TRBV2 and TRBJ2-1; D gene unclear. Germline V gives CDR1 SNHLY, CDR2 FYNNEI. The germline V and J ends were trimmed by 7 bases and 8 bases, with 9 bases remaining between them. This CDR3 has 11 amino acids. The CDR3 sequence: CASTSVDEQFF. CDR3 coding DNA: TGTGCCAGCACGTCGGTGGATGAGCAGTTCTTC.

The J gene is TRBJ1-2, the V gene TRBV5-1; D is undetermined. CDR1 and CDR2 from the germline V gene are SGHRS and YFSETQ. V lost 5 bases, J lost 3 bases, and 8 bases lay in between. The CDR3 is made up of 12 amino acids. CDR3: CASREGDYGYTF. DNA for the CDR3: TGCGCCAGCAGGGAGGGTGACTATGGCTACACCTTC.

Many counts were recorded for this clone. This chain joins TRBV19 and TRBJ2-7; maybe TRBD1 (5 bases). The CDR3 covers 16 residues. Looked up from germline, CDR1 is LNHDA and CDR2 is SQIVND (reference sequence). The V and J ends lost 5 bases and 4 bases respectively, with 21 bases between them. This chain's CDR3 is CASSPQSVIRGYEQYF. The CDR3 DNA sequence: TGTGCCAGTAGTCCCCAGTCGGTAATAAGGGGATACGAGCAGTACTTC. The full variable domain, rest sourced from reference TRBV19 and TRBJ2-7, is DGGITQSPKYLFRKEGQNVTLSCEQNLNHDAMYWYRQDPGQGLRLIYYSQIVNDFQKGDIAEGYSVSREKKESFPLTVTSAQKNPTAFYLCASSPQSVIRGYEQYFGPGTRLTVT.

As for this clone: Other DNA sequences in the same sample also yield this CDR3. The chain combines TRBV19 with TRBJ1-5; 7 bases agree with TRBD1. Germline V lookup: CDR1 LNHDA, CDR2 SQIVND (reference sequence). Trimming cost V 2 bases and J 6 bases; bases outside gene matches: 4. The CDR3 length is 14 residues. The CDR3 region has the DNA TGTGCCAGTAGTATAACAGGGGCGGGTCAGCCCCAGCATTTT. Protein sequence: CASSITGAGQPQHF. Filled out from reference TRBV19 and TRBJ1-5, the complete variable domain reads DGGITQSPKYLFRKEGQNVTLSCEQNLNHDAMYWYRQDPGQGLRLIYYSQIVNDFQKGDIAEGYSVSREKKESFPLTVTSAQKNPTAFYLCASSITGAGQPQHFGDGTRLSIL.

The chain carries TRBV28 and TRBJ2-7; D is ambiguous. The CDR3 covers 15 residues. Germline lookup yields CDR1 MDHEN and CDR2 SYDVKM. V gave up 0 bases and J gave up 0 bases, with 9 bases separating them. This CDR3 is CASSLWQRLSYEQYF. The DNA for the CDR3 is TGTGCCAGCAGTTTATGGCAGAGGCTCTCCTACGAGCAGTACTTC.

The V and J genes are TRBV7-9 and TRBJ2-2, with a possible D match to TRBD2 (6 bases). This CDR3 has 17 amino acids. CDR1 is SEHNR and CDR2 is FQNEAQ in the germline V gene (reference sequence). Trimming left V 4 bases short and J 0 bases short, with 15 bases between. Here the CDR3 DNA reads TGTGCCAGCAGCTATCCTCGAGGAGGGGCGAACACCGGGGAGCTGTTTTTT. Its protein product is CASSYPRGGANTGELFF.

V gene TRBV10-3 combines with J gene TRBJ2-5; 7 bases are shared with TRBD1. This CDR3 spans 13 amino acids. The germline gives CDR1 ENHRY, CDR2 SYGVKD. V trimming: 8 bases; J trimming: 2 bases; junction bases outside the gene matches: 5. The CDR3 region is CAIGPGQQETQYF. The CDR3 DNA follows: TGTGCCATCGGTCCGGGACAGCAAGAGACCCAGTACTTC.

The chain has TRBV10-2 and TRBJ1-5, with 7 positions matching TRBD1. Germline V CDR1 and CDR2: WSHSY, SAAADI. This CDR3 spans 14 amino acids. The V and J ends lost 3 bases and 7 bases, in that order; junction bases with no gene match: 6. CDR3 sequence reads: CASSERQGGQPQHF. The CDR3 DNA sequence: TGCGCCAGCAGTGAACGACAGGGTGGCCAGCCCCAGCATTTT.

The chain carries TRBV5-1 and TRBJ2-7, with TRBD1 identical over 10 bases. CDR3 size: 15 residues. Germline V gene data show CDR1 as SGHRS and CDR2 as YFSETQ. J was trimmed by 2 bases and V by 4 bases; bases with no gene match: 6. In DNA form, the CDR3 reads TGCGCCAGCAGCCCAACCGGGACAGGGGCCTACGAGCAGTACTTC. Its protein is CASSPTGTGAYEQYF. Supplemented by reference TRBV5-1 and TRBJ2-7, the full variable domain reads KAGVTQTPRYLIKTRGQQVTLSCSPISGHRSVSWYQQTPGQGLQFLFEYFSETQRNKGNFPGRFSGRQFSNSRSEMNVSTLELGDSALYLCASSPTGTGAYEQYFGPGTRLTVT.

The V gene is TRBV5-4, the J gene TRBJ2-7; 7 bases map to TRBD1. The germline CDR1 and CDR2 sequences are SGHNT and YYREEE (reference sequence). Losses at the gene ends were 4 bases for V and 0 bases for J; bases not matched to a gene: 13. This CDR3 has 17 amino acids. The CDR3 DNA reads as TGTGCCAGCAGCCCCATCGAGGGGGCGGCAGCCTCCTACGAGCAGTACTTC. Residues: CASSPIEGAAASYEQYF.

The chain's CDR3 is CASSVGQSNQPQHF. CDR3 DNA: TGTGCCAGCAGCGTGGGACAGTCAAATCAGCCCCAGCATTTT. This chain connects TRBV5-5 to TRBJ1-5; the match to TRBD1 covers 7 bases. The CDR3 loop spans 14 amino acids. J was trimmed by 4 bases and V by 4 bases; bases with no gene match: 5. CDR1 and CDR2 (germline): SGHKS, YYEKEE (reference sequence).

The CDR3 DNA reads TGCGCCAGCAGCCCTCAGACCGTTCCCTTAGCGGGAGATGGAGAGCAGTTCTTC. Its translation: CASSPQTVPLAGDGEQFF. The rearrangement uses TRBV5-1 and TRBJ2-1; 9 nucleotides align to TRBD2. V was clipped by 4 bases and J by 10 bases; unmatched bases: 21. CDR1 and CDR2 (germline): SGHRS, YFSETQ. The CDR3 is 18 residues long.

The chain uses TRBV29-1 and TRBJ2-7, with TRBD1 matching 7 bases. V was pared by 5 bases and J by 2 bases, with 9 bases of the junction left unmatched. Germline CDR1 SQVTM, CDR2 ANQGSEA. The CDR3 has 14 residues. The CDR3 DNA reads TGCAGCGTTCGAATGAGGGGGCACCCCTACGAGCAGTACTTC. Protein sequence: CSVRMRGHPYEQYF.

This clone was picked up a small number of times. The rearrangement joins TRBV19 to TRBJ1-3, with D unresolved. Germline CDR1 reads LNHDA; CDR2 reads SQIVND (reference sequence). V was trimmed by 5 bases and J by 4 bases, leaving 6 bases between them. The CDR3 is made up of 12 amino acids. CDR3 in amino acids: CASSSLGNTIYF. The CDR3 nucleotides are TGTGCCAGTAGTTCTCTGGGAAACACCATATATTTT.

This clone was observed a handful of times. The chain uses TRBV28 and TRBJ2-7; no clear D gene. This CDR3 has 14 amino acids. The V end was cut by 5 bases, the J end by 2 bases, with 13 bases between. The germline CDR1 and CDR2 sequences are MDHEN and SYDVKM. In nucleotides, the CDR3 is TGTGCCAGCAGTCCCCTGCAGTCCGCCTACGAGCAGTACTTC. It encodes CASSPLQSAYEQYF.

The chain is built from TRBV19 and TRBJ1-5; D perhaps matches TRBD1 (6 bases). The germline gives CDR1 LNHDA, CDR2 SQIVND (reference sequence). Trimming cost V 5 bases and J 10 bases, with 15 bases left between them. There are 13 residues in the CDR3. DNA of the CDR3: TGTGCCAGTAGTTCACAGGGATCTTTACCCCAGCATTTT. Amino acids: CASSSQGSLPQHF.

J is TRBJ2-5 and V is TRBV7-9, with 11 bases identical to TRBD2. The V and J ends lost 5 bases and 3 bases, in that order; junction bases with no gene match: 8. Germline CDR1 SEHNR, CDR2 FQNEAQ (reference sequence). The CDR3 runs 16 residues. The CDR3 protein is CASSHDTTSGEETQYF. The CDR3 bases are TGTGCCAGCAGCCACGACACGACTAGCGGGGAAGAGACCCAGTACTTC.

V and J are TRBV2 and TRBJ1-1; no clear D gene. Germline V gene sequence: CDR1 SNHLY, CDR2 FYNNEI. The CDR3 has 14 residues. The V and J ends lost 6 bases and 0 bases respectively, with 11 bases between them. The CDR3 is CASRLTPMNTEAFF. CDR3 bases: TGTGCCAGCAGATTGACACCGATGAACACTGAAGCTTTCTTT.

This rearrangement joins TRBV28 to TRBJ1-4; 10 nucleotides line up with TRBD1. The germline gives CDR1 MDHEN, CDR2 SYDVKM. With 6 bases clipped from V and 7 bases from J, the junction kept 8 bases outside the gene matches. The CDR3 sequence is 15 residues long. CDR3 region: CASSALTGGSEKLFF. The CDR3 nucleotides read TGTGCCAGCAGCGCCCTGACAGGGGGCTCTGAAAAACTGTTTTTT.

The chain is built from TRBV7-9 and TRBJ2-1; perhaps TRBD2 as D (6 bases). Looked up from germline, CDR1 is SEHNR and CDR2 is FQNEAQ (reference sequence). Trimming stripped 0 bases from V and 5 bases from J, with 20 bases between. The CDR3 sequence is 18 residues long. The CDR3: CASSLALRHLRDHNEQFF. The CDR3 DNA reads as TGTGCCAGCAGCTTAGCTCTCAGACACCTGCGGGACCACAATGAGCAGTTCTTC.

This chain connects TRBV3-1 (or the pseudogene TRBV3-2) to TRBJ2-3; 7 bases match TRBD2. Losses at the gene ends were 4 bases for V and 2 bases for J; bases not matched to a gene: 15. Per the germline V gene, CDR1 is LGHDT and CDR2 is YNNKEL (reference sequence). The CDR3 loop spans 18 amino acids. CDR3 loop: CASSPGWTRGLDTDTQYF. The CDR3 DNA reads as TGTGCCAGCAGCCCGGGGTGGACTAGGGGTTTAGACACAGATACGCAGTATTTT.